Listed here are 16 T cell receptor beta chains from one sample, sequenced in a study of monozygotic twins with inflammatory bowel disease. TCRdb re-called the 5' RACE reads and gives one entry per CDR3 protein, without DNA. The sample data list 140,000 to 150,000 distinct CDR3 sequences. The sequenced sample consisted of blood. The origin of the receptors is a human donor with ulcerative colitis or Crohn's disease, or a healthy co-twin of an affected twin (not recorded which).

The V and J genes are TRBV6-5 and TRBJ2-7; absent DNA, TCRdb's TRBD1 call cannot be checked. The CDR3 is made up of 12 amino acids. Looked up from germline, CDR1 is MNHEY and CDR2 is SVGAGI. The CDR3 sequence: CASRRTFDEQYF.

The chain links TRBV30 to TRBJ1-1; lacking DNA, the TRBD1 call made by TCRdb goes unchecked. The germline V gene encodes CDR1 GTSNPN and CDR2 SVGIG (reference sequence). The CDR3 covers 16 residues. Here the CDR3 reads CAWSSSRGNWNTEAFF.

V is TRBV7-7 and J is TRBJ2-5; TCRdb designates TRBD2, a call that cannot be tested without DNA. From germline, CDR1 is SSHAT and CDR2 FNYEAQ (reference sequence). The CDR3 contains 17 residues. This CDR3 reads CASSSQGLAGPQETQYF.

This rearrangement joins TRBV9 to TRBJ2-2. This CDR3 comprises 14 residues. CDR1 SGDLS and CDR2 YYNGEE come from the germline V gene. The chain's CDR3 is CASSVVGVTGELFF.

CDR3 protein: CASSPGGQGSEAFF. The rearrangement links TRBV18 to TRBJ1-1; without DNA, the TCRdb call of TRBD1 cannot be checked. CDR1 and CDR2 (germline): KGHSH, LQKENI. The CDR3 extends over 14 amino acids.

The chain links TRBV7-9 to TRBJ2-7. The CDR3 length is 12 residues. The V gene's germline CDR1 is SEHNR and CDR2 FQNEAQ (reference sequence). Here the CDR3 reads CASSLEAYEQYF.

The chain carries TRBV20-1 and TRBJ1-2. The CDR3 length is 13 residues. Germline-derived CDR1 and CDR2 are DFQATT and SNEGSKA (reference sequence). The CDR3 loop is CSARDLDRHGYTF.

V is TRBV28 and J is TRBJ2-3; there is no DNA to check the TCRdb D call of TRBD2. This CDR3 spans 15 amino acids. From germline, CDR1 is MDHEN and CDR2 SYDVKM. CDR3 amino acids: CASSPPAGWTDTQYF.

V and J are TRBV20-1 and TRBJ2-1; TCRdb gives TRBD2 as the D gene, but with no DNA this cannot be confirmed. Germline values: CDR1 DFQATT, CDR2 SNEGSKA (reference sequence). The CDR3 length is 15 residues. CDR3 region: CSASSGRALRDEQFF.

V usage is TRBV20-1 and J usage is TRBJ2-1; lacking DNA, the TRBD2 call made by TCRdb goes unchecked. The CDR3 sequence is 13 residues long. Per the germline V gene, CDR1 is DFQATT and CDR2 is SNEGSKA (reference sequence). CDR3 in amino acids: CSALSGRASEQFF.

The V and J genes are TRBV16 and TRBJ1-1; TCRdb indicates TRBD1, and absent DNA this call remains unverified. Per the germline V gene, CDR1 is KGHSY and CDR2 is FQNENV. The CDR3 sequence is 16 residues long. CDR3 region: CASSQYAGTTNTEAFF. Together with reference TRBV16 and TRBJ1-1, the CDR3 gives the full variable domain: GEEVAQTPKHLVRGEGQKAKLYCAPIKGHSYVFWYQQVLKNEFKFLISFQNENVFDETGMPKERFSAKCLPNSPCSLEIQATKLEDSAVYFCASSQYAGTTNTEAFFGQGTRLTVV.

The chain is built from TRBV29-1 and TRBJ2-2; checking the TCRdb D call of TRBD1 is not possible without DNA. CDR1 and CDR2 (germline): SQVTM, ANQGSEA. CDR3 length: 13 amino acids. The CDR3 loop is CSVYRGNTGELFF.

This chain connects TRBV4-2 to TRBJ2-5; TCRdb designates TRBD1, a call that cannot be tested without DNA. Germline CDR1 is LGHNA and CDR2 is YNFKEQ. This CDR3 has 17 amino acids. The CDR3 is CASSQESLAGAGETQYF.

This clonotype ranks as medium-sized in terms of frequency. V and J are TRBV5-1 and TRBJ2-7; TCRdb indicates TRBD1, and absent DNA this call remains unverified. The CDR3 has 17 residues. Looked up from germline, CDR1 is SGHRS and CDR2 is YFSETQ. The chain's CDR3 is CASSLVVPGRGAYEQYF.

The chain is built from TRBV10-3 and TRBJ2-7; lacking DNA, the TRBD2 call made by TCRdb goes unchecked. Germline CDR1 and CDR2: ENHRY and SYGVKD. The CDR3 contains 12 residues. The CDR3 loop is CALGTISGEQYF.

The chain links TRBV12-3 or TRBV12-4 to TRBJ1-2. This CDR3 has 13 amino acids. This chain's CDR3 is CASSEGQNYGYTF.